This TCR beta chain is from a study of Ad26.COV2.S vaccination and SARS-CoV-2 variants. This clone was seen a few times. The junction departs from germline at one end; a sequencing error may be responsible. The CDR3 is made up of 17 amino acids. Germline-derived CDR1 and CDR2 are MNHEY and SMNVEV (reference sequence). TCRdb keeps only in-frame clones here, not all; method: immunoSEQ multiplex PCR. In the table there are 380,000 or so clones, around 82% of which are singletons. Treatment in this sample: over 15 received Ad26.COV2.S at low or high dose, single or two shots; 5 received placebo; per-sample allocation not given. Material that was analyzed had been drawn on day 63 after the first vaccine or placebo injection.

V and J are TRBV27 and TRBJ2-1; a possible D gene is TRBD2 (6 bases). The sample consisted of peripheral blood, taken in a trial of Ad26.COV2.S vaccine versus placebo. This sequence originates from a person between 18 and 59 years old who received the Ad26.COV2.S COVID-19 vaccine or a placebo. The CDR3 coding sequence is TGTGCCAGCAGTCTATCCCGCGGTGCGGGATCCGTCAAGGAGCAGTTCTTC. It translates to CASSLSRGAGSVKEQFF.